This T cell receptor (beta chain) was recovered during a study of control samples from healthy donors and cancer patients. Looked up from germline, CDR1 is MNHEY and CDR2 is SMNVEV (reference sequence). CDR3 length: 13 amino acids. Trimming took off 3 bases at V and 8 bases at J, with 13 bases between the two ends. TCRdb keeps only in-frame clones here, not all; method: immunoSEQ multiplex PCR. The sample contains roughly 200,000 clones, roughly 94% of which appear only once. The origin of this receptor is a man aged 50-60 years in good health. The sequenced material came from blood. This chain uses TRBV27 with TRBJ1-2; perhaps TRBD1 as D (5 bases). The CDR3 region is CASSFLSGTGYTF. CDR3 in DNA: TGTGCCAGCAGTTTCCTATCCGGGACCGGCTACACCTTC.